The subject of this entry is one T cell receptor beta chain. Its target is unknown. This entry belongs to a study of a mutant IDH1 vaccine in newly diagnosed glioma. Study information: First vaccine doses came 4-6 weeks after radiotherapy alone, or with temozolomide cycles. Beforehand, treatment had been radiotherapy, temozolomide, or both; the majority received both. Study observations and caveats: Among patients, around 93% showed immune responses induced by the vaccine.

Specified time point: week 23, last vaccination. The study gave 300 ug of mutant IDH1 20-mer peptide per vaccine dose, with topical imiquimod. New IDH1-mutant, ATRX-lost WHO grade 3 or 4 astrocytomas occurred in donors. Between the trimmed V and J ends, which lost 5 bases and 3 bases, there was a span of 19 bases. Looked up from germline, CDR1 is SNHLY and CDR2 is FYNNEI. The CDR3 is 17 amino acids. The table came from immunoSEQ multiplex PCR; TCRdb's copy has only in-frame clones and leaves some out. In the table there are around 30,000 clones, around 80% of which are singletons. The V and J genes are TRBV2 and TRBJ1-4; D is uncertain. This receptor was obtained from a woman between 18 and 29 years old with glioma. Sample: PBMCs, taken from a glioma patient whose treatment included an IDH1 peptide vaccine. CDR3 region: CASSLVLWADSNEKLFF. The CDR3 DNA follows: TGTGCCAGCAGTTTAGTTTTATGGGCTGACTCTAATGAAAAACTGTTTTTT. The full variable domain, its missing parts supplied by reference TRBV2 and TRBJ1-4, is EPEVTQTPSHQVTQMGQEVILRCVPISNHLYFYWYRQILGQKVEFLVSFYNNEISEKSEIFDDQFSVERPDGSNFTLKIRSTKLEDSAMYFCASSLVLWADSNEKLFFGSGTQLSVL.